The present T cell receptor (beta chain) was sequenced within a study of shared clonotypes between healthy human individuals. Naive CD8 populations comprised CD45RO-negative cells positively selected for CCR7, excluding terminally differentiated effector memory CD45RA+ cells. Libraries were prepared by immunoSEQ multiplex PCR; TCRdb keeps only in-frame clonotypes and omits some of them. The sample has fewer than 850,000 clones; 96% are singletons. A single count supports this clone. Trimming pared 0 bases from V and 8 bases from J, leaving 9 bases between. This CDR3 contains 13 residues. The V gene's germline CDR1 is SGHDN and CDR2 FVKESK.

This TCR came from a man aged 25 to 45 in good health. The chain couples TRBV14 to TRBJ2-3; no firm D call. The sequenced sample consisted of naive CD8+ T cells sorted from blood. The CDR3 loop is CASSQDRGLTQYF. The CDR3, as DNA: TGTGCCAGCAGCCAAGATCGTGGTCTTACGCAGTATTTT.